Shown below are 28 T cell receptor beta chains from a single sample sequenced in a study of T cells in Graves' hyperthyroidism and ophthalmopathy. The investigators amplified TCR beta CDR3 regions from RNA transcripts. A set of HTBI primers served as the primers for a first-round RT-PCR of the TCR CDR3. TCRdb recomputed calls from the multiplex PCR reads with MiXCR, one row per CDR3 protein. The profile covers about 700,000 distinct CDR3 sequences, with approximately 14% appearing a single time and 10% taken by the ten largest. Sequencing was carried out using blood. The receptors were gathered from a woman aged 18-30 years with Graves' hyperthyroidism.

The V call is TRBV30, the J call TRBJ1-2, with D possibly matching TRBD1 (5 bases). Germline assignment: CDR1 GTSNPN and CDR2 SVGIG (reference sequence). The CDR3 is made up of 12 amino acids. V lost 5 bases and J lost 8, with 15 bases in between. This CDR3 is CAWGGVKKGYTF. The DNA for the CDR3 is TGTGCCTGGGGAGGGGTCAAGAAGGGCTACACCTTC.

As concerns this clonotype: Possible read error: a much larger clone is one base away. V and J are TRBV28 and TRBJ2-3; TRBD2 matches 10 bases. Germline assignment: CDR1 MDHEN and CDR2 SYDVKM. The CDR3 has 19 residues. V lost 6 bases and J lost 5; bases outside the gene matches: 20. The CDR3 sequence: CASSPTQRASGRWKDTQYF. The DNA for the CDR3 is TGTGCCAGCAGCCCTACCCAGAGGGCTAGCGGGAGATGGAAAGATACGCAGTATTTT.

The chain has TRBV15 and TRBJ2-1; D ambiguous. V was cut by 0 bases and J by 9 bases, with 12 bases left in between. Germline V gene sequence: CDR1 LNHNV, CDR2 YYDKDF (reference sequence). CDR3 size: 14 residues. CDR3 coding DNA: TGTGCCACCAGCAGAGATTTTAGATCCGCTGAGCAGTTCTTC. Protein product: CATSRDFRSAEQFF.

This clonotype was recorded at least ten times. The chain employs TRBV28 and TRBJ1-5; D might be TRBD1 (5 bases). The ends were cut back, 5 bases at V and 1 base at J, with 15 bases in the middle. Germline CDR1 and CDR2: MDHEN and SYDVKM. The CDR3 has 16 residues. The CDR3 here is CASSQTGFLSNQPQHF. Written as DNA, the CDR3 is TGTGCCAGCAGTCAAACAGGTTTCTTAAGCAATCAGCCCCAGCATTTT.

This clonotype came up a few times. The V gene is TRBV2, the J gene TRBJ1-3; no definite D call. Germline loops: CDR1 SNHLY, CDR2 FYNNEI. V dropped 7 bases and J dropped 4 bases, with 11 bases sitting between them. The CDR3 has 13 amino acids. Here the CDR3 DNA reads TGTGCCAGCACGGAGGGAATCGGAAACACCATATATTTT. Amino acids: CASTEGIGNTIYF.

This clonotype showed up many times. The genes are TRBV6-2 or TRBV6-3 and TRBJ1-4, with D possibly being TRBD1 (5 bases). V was pared by 2 bases and J by 8 bases, with 12 bases between. The germline CDR1 and CDR2 sequences are MNHEY and SVGEGT. CDR3 length: 14 amino acids. For the CDR3, the DNA is TGTGCCAGCAGTTACCTGGCAGGGAGAGAAAAACTGTTTTTT. This sequence encodes CASSYLAGREKLFF.

This clonotype was recorded many times. The V gene is TRBV27, the J gene TRBJ1-2; tentative D call: TRBD1 (5 bases). V was shortened by 1 base and J by 4 bases, with 13 bases between the two germline ends. CDR3 length: 15 residues. Germline V lookup: CDR1 MNHEY, CDR2 SMNVEV (reference sequence). The CDR3 region has the DNA TGTGCCAGCAGTTTATACCCCACAGGTACCTATGGCTACACCTTC. Translation gives CASSLYPTGTYGYTF.

Only a few counts were recorded for this clonotype. V usage is TRBV27 and J usage is TRBJ1-1; D possibly corresponds to TRBD1 (5 bases). The germline V gene encodes CDR1 MNHEY and CDR2 SMNVEV (reference sequence). The CDR3 is 18 residues long. V shed 5 bases and J shed 0 bases, with 22 bases lying between them. Written as DNA, the CDR3 is TGTGCCAGCAGTCGACAACCGGGGACCGCAGCCTTGAACACTGAAGCTTTCTTT. Protein product: CASSRQPGTAALNTEAFF.

This clonotype was seen more than once but under ten times. The chain couples TRBV7-2 to TRBJ2-3; possibly TRBD2 for D (5 bases). V dropped 1 base and J dropped 0 bases, with 11 bases sitting between them. CDR1 and CDR2 (germline): SGHTA, FQGNSA. The CDR3 covers 16 residues. CDR3 DNA sequence: TGTGCCAGCAGCTTAGGAGGGCCCCTCAGCACAGATACGCAGTATTTT. The encoded protein is CASSLGGPLSTDTQYF.

The chain links TRBV7-9 to TRBJ1-4; the D gene is possibly TRBD1 (6 bases). The germline V gene has CDR1 SEHNR and CDR2 FQNEAQ (reference sequence). V lost 5 bases, J lost 6 bases, and 22 bases lay in between. There are 17 residues in the CDR3. CDR3 nucleotides: TGTGCCAGCAGCCCACTCGGGATACGGGGGCAGGATGAAAAACTGTTTTTT. Translation gives CASSPLGIRGQDEKLFF.

This clonotype was picked up a small number of times. V is TRBV3-1 and J is TRBJ2-5; possibly TRBD2 for D (6 bases). The CDR3 is 15 amino acids. Germline V gene data show CDR1 as LGHDT and CDR2 as YNNKEL (reference sequence). Trimming removed 2 bases at V and 4 bases at J, with 14 bases between. DNA of the CDR3: TGTGCCAGCAGCCAACCGATAGCGGTCGGAGAGACCCAGTACTTC. This encodes CASSQPIAVGETQYF.

This clonotype was found a few times. The J gene is TRBJ1-2, the V gene TRBV11-2; 7 positions agree with TRBD1. The CDR3 covers 13 residues. CDR1 and CDR2 from the germline V gene are SGHAT and FQNNGV. Losses at the gene ends were 4 bases for V and 4 bases for J; bases not matched to a gene: 3. Written as DNA, the CDR3 is TGTGCCAGCAGCTCGACAGGGCCCTATGGCTACACCTTC. Its protein is CASSSTGPYGYTF.

At least ten counts were recorded for this clonotype. The CDR3 sequence: CASSPSSGTNTGELFF. The CDR3 nucleotides are TGTGCCAGCTCACCTTCTAGCGGAACGAACACCGGGGAGCTGTTTTTT. The rearrangement links TRBV18 to TRBJ2-2; 7 positions agree with TRBD2. With 3 bases clipped from V and 0 bases from J, the junction kept 4 bases outside the gene matches. CDR3 length: 16 residues. Looked up from germline, CDR1 is KGHSH and CDR2 is LQKENI.

The V call is TRBV29-1, the J call TRBJ1-1; D is perhaps TRBD1 (5 bases). Germline CDR1 reads SQVTM; CDR2 reads ANQGSEA. This CDR3 is 14 amino acids long. The V end was cut by 8 bases, the J end by 4 bases, with 20 bases between. CDR3 region: CSTLRAGSGTEAFF. The CDR3 DNA sequence: TGCAGCACCCTCAGGGCAGGATCGGGCACTGAAGCTTTCTTT.

This clonotype was observed at least ten times. V and J are TRBV27 and TRBJ2-7; 9 bases are a match to TRBD1. The CDR3 spans 16 residues. Trimming removed 0 bases from V and 1 base from J; junction bases left unmatched: 4. CDR1 is MNHEY and CDR2 is SMNVEV in the germline V gene (reference sequence). The CDR3 coding sequence is TGTGCCAGCAGTTTATCTGGGACAGGGTATTCCTACGAGCAGTACTTC. Its translation: CASSLSGTGYSYEQYF.

This sequence joins TRBV4-3 and TRBJ1-2, with 7 nucleotides matching TRBD1. The CDR3 contains 15 residues. CDR1 and CDR2 from the germline V gene are LGHNA and YSLEER. V gave up 4 bases and J gave up 6 bases; unmatched junction bases: 11. The CDR3 sequence is CASSPQQGRINGYTF. The CDR3, as DNA: TGCGCCAGCAGCCCGCAACAGGGGAGGATCAATGGCTACACCTTC.

This clonotype was recorded a few times. The rearrangement joins TRBV7-2 to TRBJ1-5; D ambiguous. Germline V lookup: CDR1 SGHTA, CDR2 FQGNSA. Trimming pared 4 bases from V and 0 bases from J, leaving 16 bases between. The CDR3 is 17 residues long. The CDR3: CASSSSPRAYSNQPQHF. The CDR3 nucleotides read TGTGCCAGCAGCTCCAGTCCTCGCGCCTATAGCAATCAGCCCCAGCATTTT.

V usage is TRBV19 and J usage is TRBJ2-3; D not certain. V lost 1 base and J 2 bases, leaving 7 bases between the germline ends. Per the germline V gene, CDR1 is LNHDA and CDR2 is SQIVND (reference sequence). The CDR3 is 14 residues long. The DNA of the CDR3 is TGTGCCAGTAGTATAGGGCCCAACACAGATACGCAGTATTTT. Its translation is CASSIGPNTDTQYF.

The chain carries TRBV4-2 and TRBJ2-1, with TRBD2 identical over 7 bases. V lost 0 bases to trimming and J lost 3 bases; unmatched junction nucleotides: 2. In germline, CDR1 is LGHNA, CDR2 YNFKEQ. This CDR3 contains 15 residues. CDR3 DNA: TGTGCCAGCAGCCAAGACAGGACTAGCTACAATGAGCAGTTCTTC. Translating gives CASSQDRTSYNEQFF.

This clonotype turned up a few times. V and J are TRBV6-2 or TRBV6-3 and TRBJ2-3; D possibly corresponds to TRBD1 (6 bases). This CDR3 spans 16 amino acids. Trimming removed 6 bases at V and 0 bases at J, with 16 bases between. Per germline, CDR1 MNHEY and CDR2 SVGEGT. CDR3 coding DNA: TGTGCCAGCAGGTCCACAGGGCTAGTGAGCACAGATACGCAGTATTTT. This translates into CASRSTGLVSTDTQYF.

In its sample, this clonotype was seen many times. V and J are TRBV28 and TRBJ2-3; no clear D gene. The CDR3 sequence is 13 residues long. The V gene lost 6 bases and the J gene lost 6 bases, with 13 bases spanning the gap. The germline V gene encodes CDR1 MDHEN and CDR2 SYDVKM. In DNA, the CDR3 is TGTGCCAGCAGGAATGAACTTAGGGATACGCAGTATTTT. Protein sequence: CASRNELRDTQYF.

This clonotype has at least ten counts. This chain links TRBV12-3 or TRBV12-4 with TRBJ2-4, with TRBD2 matching over 7 bases. V was pared by 2 bases and J by 6 bases, with 16 bases of the junction left unmatched. The CDR3 contains 18 residues. Written as DNA, the CDR3 is TGTGCCAGCAGTTTAAGGGGAGGGTCTAGCGGACGCAGAAACATTCAGTACTTC. It encodes CASSLRGGSSGRRNIQYF.

This clonotype was seen many times. V usage is TRBV6-1 and J usage is TRBJ1-2; D may be TRBD1 (5 bases). CDR1 is MNHNS, CDR2 SASEGT, per germline. CDR3 size: 16 residues. Trimming took 0 bases from V and 8 from J, leaving 19 bases between them. CDR3 protein: CASSEALQIGALGYTF. The DNA of the CDR3 is TGTGCCAGCAGTGAAGCGCTTCAAATAGGGGCCTTAGGCTACACCTTC.

This clonotype was seen repeatedly, ten times or more. This chain uses TRBV20-1 with TRBJ2-2, with TRBD1 matching 7 bases. V shed 5 bases, J shed 0 bases, and the junction held 6 bases outside the gene matches. CDR1 DFQATT and CDR2 SNEGSKA come from the germline V gene (reference sequence). There are 15 residues in the CDR3. CDR3 sequence reads: CSAYPGQTNTGELFF. The CDR3 DNA sequence: TGCAGTGCTTATCCGGGACAGACGAACACCGGGGAGCTGTTTTTT.

The chain employs TRBV7-9 and TRBJ1-2, with a weak D call TRBD1 (5 bases). V gave up 3 bases and J gave up 7 bases, with 15 bases separating them. The germline V gene encodes CDR1 SEHNR and CDR2 FQNEAQ (reference sequence). This CDR3 region has 14 residues. In nucleotides, the CDR3 is TGTGCCAGCAGCTTCGCTCCACGGGGGAGTGGCTACACCTTC. This encodes CASSFAPRGSGYTF.

Remarks on this clonotype: A much larger clone sits a single nucleotide away, making a read error possible. The chain recombines TRBV6-2 or TRBV6-3 with TRBJ2-1; no clear D gene. The germline V gene has CDR1 MNHEY and CDR2 SVGEGT. V shed 8 bases and J shed 0 bases, with 5 bases lying between them. The CDR3 covers 12 residues. The CDR3 nucleotides are TGTGCCAGCGGGATCTCCTACAATGAGCAGTTCTTC. Translation gives CASGISYNEQFF.

This clonotype was counted many times. The V and J genes are TRBV12-3 or TRBV12-4 and TRBJ2-7, with 8 bases fitting TRBD1. CDR3 length: 16 amino acids. V shed 4 bases and J 0 bases; nucleotides not matched to a gene: 8. CDR3 sequence (DNA): TGTGCCAGCAGTTCCCGGGACAGGACAGGCTCCTACGAGCAGTACTTC. Protein product: CASSSRDRTGSYEQYF.

This clonotype was seen ten or more times. The rearrangement joins TRBV28 to TRBJ2-7, with 10 bases identical to TRBD2. Germline V CDR1 and CDR2: MDHEN, SYDVKM. The CDR3 loop spans 19 amino acids. V dropped 7 bases and J dropped 3; count of bases not matched to a gene: 21. For the CDR3, the DNA is TGTGCCAGCACAACGCGCGGTGGCTCGCCGGCTAGCGGGAGCTACGAGCAGTACTTC. Translation: CASTTRGGSPASGSYEQYF.